The 15 T cell receptor beta chains below were found in one sample sequenced in a study of CD8 T cells in ankylosing spondylitis. One entry per CDR3 protein, called by TCRdb with MiXCR from the 5' RACE reads. This sample has 200,000 to 300,000 distinct CDR3 sequences, with 30% to 35% found just once. Sequenced: blood, either unsorted or a sorted T cell fraction (not recorded which). All receptors come from a male donor with ankylosing spondylitis or in good health (not recorded which).

This chain joins TRBV29-1 and TRBJ2-1; D gene ambiguous. Germline V gene sequence: CDR1 SQVTM, CDR2 ANQGSEA. The CDR3 consists of 12 residues. V gave up 2 bases and J gave up 0 bases, with 2 bases separating them. DNA of the CDR3: TGCAGCGTTGAATACTCCTACAATGAGCAGTTCTTC. It is translated as CSVEYSYNEQFF.

CDR3 coding DNA: TGCGCCAGCAGCTTGTCAGGGAGGGTCTCCTACGAGCAGTACTTC. It is translated as CASSLSGRVSYEQYF. The chain links TRBV5-1 to TRBJ2-7, with 7 bases matching TRBD2. CDR1 and CDR2 from the germline V gene are SGHRS and YFSETQ. Losses at the gene ends were 1 base for V and 0 bases for J; bases not matched to a gene: 4. The CDR3 is made up of 15 amino acids.

This clonotype was observed a handful of times. The chain is built from TRBV5-1 and TRBJ1-1, with D hard to call. Between the trimmed V and J ends, which lost 4 bases and 0 bases, there was a span of 13 bases. The germline gives CDR1 SGHRS, CDR2 YFSETQ. There are 15 residues in the CDR3. CDR3 residues: CASSPNPGMNTEAFF. CDR3 bases: TGCGCCAGCAGCCCAAATCCGGGGATGAACACTGAAGCTTTCTTT.

V usage is TRBV7-2 and J usage is TRBJ2-1; D possibly corresponds to TRBD2 (7 bases). Trimming shortened V by 0 bases and J by 5 bases, and 11 bases separated the two germline ends. CDR1 SGHTA and CDR2 FQGNSA come from the germline V gene. This CDR3 contains 15 residues. CDR3 coding DNA: TGTGCCAGCAGCTTAGCGGGGGGGCCACACAATGAGCAGTTCTTC. As protein: CASSLAGGPHNEQFF.

This clonotype has just a few counts. V and J are TRBV12-3 or TRBV12-4 and TRBJ1-2; TRBD1 matches 7 bases. The CDR3 sequence is 11 residues long. J was trimmed by 14 bases and V by 5 bases; bases with no gene match: 8. The CDR3 sequence is CASSPGTVCTF. The CDR3 DNA reads as TGTGCCAGCAGTCCCGGGACAGTTTGTACCTTC.

This chain connects TRBV20-1 to TRBJ1-1; the match to TRBD1 covers 7 bases. V was pared by 1 base and J by 2 bases, with 4 bases of the junction left unmatched. This CDR3 region has 14 residues. The germline CDR1 and CDR2 sequences are DFQATT and SNEGSKA (reference sequence). CDR3 nucleotide sequence: TGCAGTGCTAGAGGGGACAGAGCTAACACTGAAGCTTTCTTT. Residues: CSARGDRANTEAFF.

This clonotype was seen only a few times. CDR3 residues: CASSPDRASNQPQHF. The CDR3 nucleotides read TGTGCCAGCAGTCCCGACAGGGCAAGCAATCAGCCCCAGCATTTT. The chain uses TRBV6-1 and TRBJ1-5, with 7 nucleotides matching TRBD1. From germline, CDR1 is MNHNS and CDR2 SASEGT. This CDR3 comprises 15 residues. Losses at the gene ends were 5 bases for V and 1 base for J; bases not matched to a gene: 5.

The CDR3 region is CATTRVPYEQYF. In DNA, the CDR3 is TGTGCCACCACGCGCGTACCCTACGAGCAGTACTTC. This rearrangement joins TRBV28 to TRBJ2-7; D remains ambiguous. The CDR3 spans 12 residues. The ends were cut back, 10 bases at V and 2 bases at J, with 12 bases in the middle. CDR1 and CDR2 from the germline V gene are MDHEN and SYDVKM. Variable domain in full (rest from reference TRBV28 and TRBJ2-7): DVKVTQSSRYLVKRTGEKVFLECVQDMDHENMFWYRQDPGLGLRLIYFSYDVKMKEKGDIPEGYSVSREKKERFSLILESASTNQTSMYLCATTRVPYEQYFGPGTRLTVT.

This clonotype was counted many times. The gene calls are TRBV20-1 and TRBJ1-1, with 10 bases identical to TRBD1. Germline trimming cut 3 bases from V and 4 bases from J; bases unmatched to any gene: 11. CDR1 and CDR2 from the germline V gene are DFQATT and SNEGSKA (reference sequence). CDR3 length equals 16 residues. CDR3 sequence: CSARDRDRGEGTEAFF. The CDR3 DNA reads TGCAGTGCTAGGGACCGGGACAGGGGCGAAGGCACTGAAGCTTTCTTT.

CDR3 residues: CASSLSRGSQYF. CDR3 coding DNA: TGTGCCAGCAGTTTGTCGCGGGGGTCCCAGTACTTC. The chain uses TRBV12-3 or TRBV12-4 and TRBJ2-5, with 7 bases matching TRBD2. The V gene end was trimmed by 3 bases and the J gene end by 9 bases; junction bases not matched to a gene: 4. The CDR3 covers 12 residues.

The V call is TRBV20-1, the J call TRBJ1-5; the D is unclear. Trimming shortened V by 2 bases and J by 4 bases, and 6 bases separated the two germline ends. The CDR3 spans 12 residues. Germline V gene data show CDR1 as DFQATT and CDR2 as SNEGSKA (reference sequence). For the CDR3, the DNA is TGCAGTGCTAGATCGGGGAATCAGCCCCAGCATTTT. Residues: CSARSGNQPQHF.

This clonotype was seen only a few times. The CDR3 DNA sequence: TGCAGCGTTGCGGACAGGGTTTCCTCCTACGAGCAGTACTTC. This gives the protein CSVADRVSSYEQYF. V is TRBV29-1 and J is TRBJ2-7; 8 nucleotides match TRBD1. The CDR3 totals 14 residues. The V and J ends lost 4 bases and 0 bases, in that order; junction bases with no gene match: 5. Germline assignment: CDR1 SQVTM and CDR2 ANQGSEA.

This clonotype appeared a few times. This chain joins TRBV12-3 or TRBV12-4 and TRBJ2-3; D gene ambiguous. Trimming took off 2 bases at V and 9 bases at J, with 12 bases between the two ends. CDR3 length: 13 amino acids. This chain's CDR3 is CASSLSTLQTQYF. The CDR3 bases are TGTGCCAGCAGTTTATCGACCCTACAAACGCAGTATTTT.

V and J are TRBV27 and TRBJ2-3; D is perhaps TRBD1 (5 bases). Between the trimmed V and J ends, which lost 1 base and 0 bases, there was a span of 8 bases. The germline CDR1 and CDR2 sequences are MNHEY and SMNVEV (reference sequence). The CDR3 is 15 amino acids. Here the CDR3 reads CASSLFPGSTDTQYF. CDR3 DNA: TGTGCCAGCAGTTTATTCCCAGGGAGCACAGATACGCAGTATTTT.

For the CDR3, the DNA is TGCGGCGCTGCGGGGGAGGGCCCCAGGCGCAATGAGCAGTTCTTC. It yields the protein CGAAGEGPRRNEQFF. This chain uses TRBV29-1 with TRBJ2-1; 7 bases match TRBD2. The germline gives CDR1 SQVTM, CDR2 ANQGSEA. CDR3 length equals 15 residues.